The source of this TCR beta chain is a study of shared clonotypes between healthy human individuals. Background on the study: A couple of women and three men aged 18 to 49 made up the donors. General study findings and limits: The researchers took only blood, and tissue repertoires probably look different. Shared clonotypes across all four donors exceeded non-shared ones in generation probability.

Naive CD8 cells were CD45RO-negative, positively selected for CCR7, excluding terminally differentiated effector memory CD45RA+ cells. In the case of this clone: What it binds is unknown.

The sorted-subset replicate PCRs were given about 210 ng DNA, which is tens of thousands of T cell genomes. The assay was immunoSEQ multiplex PCR, and TCRdb's table has in-frame clones only and misses some. The top ten hold about 1.1% of the sample, which has 2 million to 2.5 million clones, roughly 95% seen once. CDR1 is MDHEN and CDR2 is SYDVKM in the germline V gene. J lost 9 bases, V lost 6 bases, and 8 bases had no gene match. The CDR3 has 12 residues. Sequencing was done on a sample of naive CD8+ T cells sorted from blood. This sequence was found in a man between 18 and 35 years old in good health. This chain links TRBV28 with TRBJ2-7, with 7 nucleotides matching TRBD1. The CDR3 sequence is CASSYDRAAQYF. For the CDR3, the DNA is TGTGCCAGCAGCTATGACAGGGCCGCGCAGTACTTC.